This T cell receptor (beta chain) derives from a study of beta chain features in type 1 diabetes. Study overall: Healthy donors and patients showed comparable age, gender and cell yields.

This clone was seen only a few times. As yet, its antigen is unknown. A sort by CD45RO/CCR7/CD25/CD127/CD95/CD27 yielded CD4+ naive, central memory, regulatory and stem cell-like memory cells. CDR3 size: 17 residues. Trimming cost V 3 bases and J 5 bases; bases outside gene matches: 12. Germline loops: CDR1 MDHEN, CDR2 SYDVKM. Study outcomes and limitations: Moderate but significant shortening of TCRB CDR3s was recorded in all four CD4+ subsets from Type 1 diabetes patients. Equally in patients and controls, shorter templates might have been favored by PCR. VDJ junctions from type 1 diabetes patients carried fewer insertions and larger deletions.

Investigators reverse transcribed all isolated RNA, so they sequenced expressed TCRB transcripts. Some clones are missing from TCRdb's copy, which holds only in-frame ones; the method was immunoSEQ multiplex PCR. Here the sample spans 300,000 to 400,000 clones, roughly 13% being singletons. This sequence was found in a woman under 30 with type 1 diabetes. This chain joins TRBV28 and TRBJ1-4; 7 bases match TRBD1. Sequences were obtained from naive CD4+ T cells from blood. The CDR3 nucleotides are TGTGCCAGCAGTTTCCCGATCCCGGGACAGCAGAATGAAAAACTGTTTTTT. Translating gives CASSFPIPGQQNEKLFF.